The rows below give T cell receptor beta chains drawn from one sample of a study of early T cells in non-severe SARS-CoV-2 infection. TCRdb reanalysed the 5' RACE reads using MiXCR and keeps one entry per CDR3 protein. The sample holds 55,000 to 70,000 distinct CDR3 sequences; less than 5.5% are singletons and the top ten take 4.5% to 5.5%. Sequenced material: whole blood. The receptors come from an adult who was a healthcare worker with PCR-confirmed SARS-CoV-2 infection or an uninfected control (not recorded which). CDR3s include the opening cysteine and the closing phenylalanine or tryptophan. A D gene is named only where the DNA matches it firmly. The size entry is marked missing in some rows and otherwise reads once, few, many or a size class.

-	TRBJ2-7	-	TRBV28	CASSLWDIAYEQCF	TGTGCCAGCAGTTTGTGGGACATAGCCTACGAGCAGTGCTTC
TRBD1	TRBJ1-5	few	TRBV30	CASIPGQGDHQPQHF	TGTGCCTCAATACCGGGACAGGGCGACCATCAGCCCCAGCATTTT
TRBD1	TRBJ1-2	-	TRBV9	CASSAGQGSGYTF	TGTGCCAGCAGCGCGGGACAGGGATCTGGCTACACCTTC
-	TRBJ2-7	few	TRBV7-3	CASSLHSPPSYEQYF	TGTGCCAGCAGCTTACACAGTCCTCCTTCCTACGAGCAGTACTTC
-	TRBJ2-1	many	TRBV12-3/TRBV12-4	CASSLASENDEQFF	TGTGCCAGCAGTTTAGCCAGCGAGAACGATGAGCAGTTCTTC
-	TRBJ2-3	many	TRBV20-1	CSARKLTRGPLRNTQYF	TGCAGTGCCAGAAAGCTCACTCGGGGGCCTCTCCGAAATACGCAGTATTTT
-	TRBJ2-3	few	TRBV28	CASRQLNTDTQYF	TGTGCCAGCAGGCAGCTAAACACAGATACGCAGTATTTT
-	TRBJ2-1	few	TRBV29-1	CSVDGPDASYNEQFF	TGCAGCGTTGACGGGCCAGACGCATCCTACAATGAGCAGTTCTTC
-	TRBJ1-1	many	TRBV18	CASSPPFGDTEAFF	TGTGCCAGCTCACCACCGTTTGGGGACACTGAAGCTTTCTTT
-	TRBJ2-7	few	TRBV29-1	CSVGGTEYEQYF	TGCAGCGTGGGCGGGACAGAGTACGAGCAGTACTTC
-	TRBJ2-4	many	TRBV5-4	CASSRERSGIQYF	TGTGCCAGTTCGAGGGAAAGGTCGGGAATTCAGTACTTC
-	TRBJ2-1	-	TRBV6-5	CASSSEIYNEQFF	TGTGCCAGCAGTTCGGAAATCTACAATGAGCAGTTCTTC
TRBD2	TRBJ2-3	few	TRBV6-4	CAPGTRGGDTDTQYF	TGTGCACCCGGGACTAGGGGAGGCGACACAGATACGCAGTATTTT
-	TRBJ1-6	-	TRBV20-1	CSANSRRYSPLHF	TGCAGTGCTAATAGCCGTCGTTATTCACCCCTCCACTTT
TRBD2	TRBJ2-7	many	TRBV3-1	CASRESGRAYEQYF	TGTGCCAGCAGGGAAAGCGGGAGGGCCTACGAGCAGTACTTC
-	TRBJ2-3	many	TRBV6-5	CASSYSHSTDTQYF	TGTGCCAGCAGTTACTCTCACTCCACAGATACGCAGTATTTT
-	TRBJ1-1	-	TRBV9	CASSVGYGGRLTEAFF	TGTGCCAGCAGCGTAGGTTACGGGGGGCGCCTAACTGAAGCTTTCTTT
TRBD2	TRBJ2-5	-	TRBV20-1	CSAIDHREGRETQYF	TGCAGTGCTATTGATCACCGGGAGGGCAGAGAGACCCAGTACTTC
-	TRBJ2-1	-	TRBV7-9	CASSTRDMEQFF	TGTGCCAGCAGCACACGGGACATGGAGCAGTTCTTC
-	TRBJ2-1	-	TRBV7-2	CASSLHAGVNEQFF	TGTGCCAGCAGCTTACACGCAGGGGTAAATGAGCAGTTCTTC
-	TRBJ1-1	many	TRBV12-3/TRBV12-4	CASSPGNTEAFF	TGTGCCAGCAGCCCAGGGAACACTGAAGCTTTCTTT
TRBD2	TRBJ2-3	-	TRBV20-1	CSVYSGGAVDTQYF	TGCAGTGTTTATAGCGGGGGGGCCGTAGATACGCAGTATTTT
-	TRBJ1-5	many	TRBV20-1	CSAREGAGVRPQHF	TGCAGTGCTAGAGAAGGGGCAGGGGTTCGGCCCCAGCATTTT
TRBD1	TRBJ2-3	many	TRBV19	CASSTLADRGTDTQYF	TGTGCCAGTAGTACCCTCGCGGACAGGGGAACAGATACGCAGTATTTT
TRBD2	TRBJ2-3	many	TRBV5-4	CASSGSGSGVSDTQYF	TGTGCCAGCAGCGGTAGCGGGAGCGGGGTTTCAGATACGCAGTATTTT
TRBD1	TRBJ2-1	many	TRBV18	CASSPEQGADNEQFF	TGTGCCAGCTCACCGGAGCAGGGGGCAGACAATGAGCAGTTCTTC
TRBD1	TRBJ1-3	many	TRBV18	CASSQQGDGNTIYF	TGTGCCAGCTCACAACAGGGGGACGGAAACACCATATATTTT
TRBD1	TRBJ2-3	-	TRBV12-3/TRBV12-4	CASSFKSGDRITDTQYF	TGTGCCAGCAGTTTCAAGTCGGGGGACAGGATCACAGATACGCAGTATTTT
-	TRBJ1-1	-	TRBV2	CASSVRQPMNTEAFF	TGTGCCAGCAGTGTACGTCAGCCGATGAACACTGAAGCTTTCTTT
-	TRBJ2-3	many	TRBV15	CATSRDTTDTQYF	TGTGCCACCAGCAGAGATACCACAGATACGCAGTATTTT
-	TRBJ2-2	many	TRBV19	CASRSMESRLFF	TGTGCCAGTAGGAGCATGGAATCGCGGCTGTTTTTT
-	TRBJ2-2	many	TRBV30	CAWSVQGLGTGELFF	TGTGCCTGGAGTGTACAAGGGCTAGGCACCGGGGAGCTGTTTTTT
TRBD2	TRBJ2-3	many	TRBV6-6	CASSPVGTSGDTQYF	TGTGCCAGCAGTCCCGTGGGGACTAGCGGAGATACGCAGTATTTT
-	TRBJ1-6	many	TRBV6-1	CASSARNSPLHF	TGTGCCAGCAGTGCACGGAATTCACCCCTCCACTTT
-	TRBJ2-4	few	TRBV7-9	CTSSPSTDSKNIQYF	TGTACCAGCAGCCCCTCGACGGACAGCAAAAACATTCAGTACTTC
-	TRBJ1-2	many	TRBV15	CATSLSRSNYGYTF	TGTGCCACCAGCCTCAGCCGATCTAACTATGGCTACACCTTC
TRBD1	TRBJ1-5	-	TRBV27	CASSPRTGGENQPQHF	TGTGCCAGCAGTCCGCGGACAGGGGGCGAAAATCAGCCCCAGCATTTT
-	TRBJ2-3	few	TRBV7-2	CASSLIGGTDTQYF	TGTGCCAGCAGCTTAATAGGGGGCACAGATACGCAGTATTTT
-	TRBJ1-4	many	TRBV5-4	CASSLAGTTNEKLFF	TGTGCCAGCAGCTTAGCAGGAACAACTAATGAAAAACTGTTTTTT
-	TRBJ1-3	many	TRBV20-1	CSASTPPFLGGKGNTIYF	TGCAGTGCCTCAACGCCTCCGTTCCTGGGGGGAAAAGGAAACACCATATATTTT
-	TRBJ1-4	-	TRBV5-8	CASNPQGRGEKLFF	TGTGCCAGCAACCCTCAGGGGCGGGGAGAAAAACTGTTTTTT
-	TRBJ1-5	many	TRBV2	CASSESVGVGYQPQHF	TGTGCCAGCAGTGAAAGTGTTGGGGTAGGGTATCAGCCCCAGCATTTT
-	TRBJ2-3	many	TRBV20-1	CSASGSGSSTDTQYF	TGCAGTGCTAGCGGGAGCGGATCTAGCACAGATACGCAGTATTTT
TRBD1	TRBJ1-2	many	TRBV12-3/TRBV12-4	CASSPQIRTGSPSNYGYTF	TGTGCCAGCAGTCCCCAGATCCGGACAGGATCCCCGTCTAACTATGGCTACACCTTC
-	TRBJ2-7	many	TRBV7-9	CASSPRVSAEQYF	TGTGCCAGCAGCCCGAGAGTGTCAGCCGAGCAGTACTTC
TRBD1	TRBJ2-1	many	TRBV10-3	CAISGTGPPNEQFF	TGTGCCATCAGTGGGACAGGCCCACCCAATGAGCAGTTCTTC
TRBD2	TRBJ2-1	many	TRBV7-9	CASSLEGGLAGNEQFF	TGTGCCAGCAGCCTCGAGGGCGGACTAGCGGGGAATGAGCAGTTCTTC
-	TRBJ2-3	few	TRBV10-1	CASSEGSEEYF	TGCGCCAGCAGTGAGGGGTCCGAGGAGTATTTT
-	TRBJ1-6	many	TRBV5-4	CASSRGGNDNSPLHF	TGTGCCAGCAGCCGGGGGGGAAACGATAATTCACCCCTCCACTTT
-	TRBJ2-7	few	TRBV2	CASSLYNRDLSYEQYF	TGTGCCAGCAGCCTATACAACCGGGACTTATCCTACGAGCAGTACTTC
-	TRBJ2-7	many	TRBV18	CASSPPLGGSGVYEQYF	TGTGCCAGCTCACCTCCCCTGGGGGGATCGGGTGTCTACGAGCAGTACTTC